This TCR beta chain was recovered during a study of sequential checkpoint blockade in melanoma. Overall study context: Each arm's sequence ended with maintenance nivolumab. TCRβ was sequenced from DNA of approximately 99 pretreatment tumors.

Only a few counts were recorded for this clone. This CDR3 has 13 amino acids. Germline V gene data show CDR1 as MNHGY and CDR2 as SAAAGT. Trimming left V 2 bases short and J 3 bases short, with 8 bases between. Treatment: randomized to nivolumab then ipilimumab (arm A) or the reverse (arm B). No patient had prior DNA-damaging chemotherapy. Sequencing was performed with immunoSEQ multiplex PCR; in TCRdb, only in-frame clones are kept and a portion is missing. The sample lists tens of thousands of clones, 32% seen once, with 1.6% in the top ten. Sequenced here: tumor tissue (inferred from file names), sampled from a patient given nivolumab and ipilimumab in sequence. V is TRBV6-8 and J is TRBJ2-7; D uncertain. The receptor was isolated from a human donor with melanoma. CDR3 region: CASSYLLGYEQYF. CDR3 bases: TGTGCCAGCAGTTACCTATTGGGCTACGAGCAGTACTTC.